The 17 T cell receptor beta chains reported below all come from one sample, sequenced in a study of glioma-infiltrating T cells. The iRepertoire nested amplicon-rescue multiplex PCR amplified TCR alpha and beta CDR3s from RNA. TCRdb re-analysed the multiplex PCR reads in MiXCR, keeping a single row per CDR3 protein. There are 100,000 to 150,000 distinct CDR3 sequences in the sample; about 25% occur only once, and under 35% lies in the top ten. The sequencing input was glioma tissue, nonneoplastic brain tissue, or PBMCs (not recorded which). Every receptor here comes from a human donor with low-grade glioma or glioblastoma, undergoing nonglioma brain surgery, or in good health (not recorded which).

V usage is TRBV4-2 and J usage is TRBJ2-1; no definite D call. This CDR3 spans 12 amino acids. CDR1 and CDR2 from the germline V gene are LGHNA and YNFKEQ. Trimming stripped 0 bases from V and 8 bases from J, with 5 bases between. CDR3 bases: TGTGCCAGCAGCCAAGACGCCTATGAGCAGTTCTTC. The encoded protein is CASSQDAYEQFF.

The chain has TRBV13 and TRBJ2-3; TRBD2 matches at 8 bases. The CDR3 is made up of 15 amino acids. V gave up 3 bases and J gave up 4 bases; unmatched junction bases: 6. Germline CDR1 is PRHDT and CDR2 is FYEKMQ (reference sequence). Written as DNA, the CDR3 is TGTGCCAGCAGCTTCCGACTAGCGAGTGCAGATACGCAGTATTTT. It yields the protein CASSFRLASADTQYF. The whole variable domain, remainder taken from reference TRBV13 and TRBJ2-3, is AAGVIQSPRHLIKEKRETATLKCYPIPRHDTVYWYQQGPGQDPQFLISFYEKMQSDKGSIPDRFSAQQFSDYHSELNMSSLELGDSALYFCASSFRLASADTQYFGPGTRLTVL.

This clonotype was counted a few times. The chain uses TRBV20-1 and TRBJ2-3; 9 positions agree with TRBD2. The germline CDR1 and CDR2 sequences are DFQATT and SNEGSKA (reference sequence). After removal of 2 bases from V and 3 bases from J, the junction contained 9 bases not matched to a gene. The CDR3 runs 16 residues. CDR3 region: CSARRPSGGPTDTQYF. The CDR3, as DNA: TGCAGTGCTAGACGGCCCAGCGGGGGGCCTACAGATACGCAGTATTTT.

This clonotype was seen repeatedly, ten times or more. V and J are TRBV14 and TRBJ2-3; maybe TRBD1 (5 bases). Germline V gene lookup returns CDR1 SGHDN and CDR2 FVKESK. Trimming pared 3 bases from V and 7 bases from J, leaving 11 bases between. This CDR3 contains 13 residues. This chain's CDR3 is CASSQYGAHTQYF. CDR3 nucleotide sequence: TGTGCCAGCAGCCAGTATGGGGCACATACGCAGTATTTT.

The chain joins TRBV3-1 to TRBJ1-1; D unresolved. The CDR3 is made up of 12 amino acids. With 3 bases removed from V and 3 bases from J, the gap between germline ends came to 5 bases. Germline V gene lookup returns CDR1 LGHDT and CDR2 YNNKEL (reference sequence). In DNA, the CDR3 is TGTGCCAGCAGCCAGGTTGACACTGAAGCTTTCTTT. Protein: CASSQVDTEAFF.

The CDR3 DNA reads TGTGCCAGCAGCCCTACGGGCGGTGAAAAACTGTTTTTT. Its protein is CASSPTGGEKLFF. The chain carries TRBV7-9 and TRBJ1-4; D gene uncertain. This CDR3 region has 13 residues. CDR1 is SEHNR and CDR2 is FQNEAQ in the germline V gene (reference sequence). The V end was cut by 5 bases, the J end by 7 bases, with 11 bases between.

The V gene is TRBV29-1, the J gene TRBJ1-1, with 7 bases identical to TRBD1. Germline V gives CDR1 SQVTM, CDR2 ANQGSEA. J was trimmed by 5 bases and V by 4 bases; bases with no gene match: 4. The CDR3 length is 12 residues. The CDR3 loop is CSVGTGQTEAFF. The DNA of the CDR3 is TGCAGCGTTGGGACAGGCCAAACTGAAGCTTTCTTT.

This clonotype was detected ten times or more. This chain uses TRBV14 with TRBJ1-5, with 10 bases lining up with TRBD1. The CDR3 consists of 15 residues. In germline, CDR1 is SGHDN, CDR2 FVKESK. Trimming removed 3 bases from V and 2 bases from J; junction bases left unmatched: 1. CDR3 DNA: TGTGCCAGCAGCCAGGGGACAGGGGGCAATCAGCCCCAGCATTTT. Protein: CASSQGTGGNQPQHF.

This clonotype was counted at least ten times. CDR3 protein: CASSSDRGYNEQFF. In nucleotides, the CDR3 is TGTGCCAGCAGTTCGGACAGGGGATACAATGAGCAGTTCTTC. The chain carries TRBV27 and TRBJ2-1, with 9 positions matching TRBD1. The V segment lost 4 bases and the J segment 4 bases; nucleotides outside the gene matches: 2. There are 14 residues in the CDR3. Germline V gene sequence: CDR1 MNHEY, CDR2 SMNVEV (reference sequence).

This clonotype has just a few counts. The chain employs TRBV18 and TRBJ1-1; D call uncertain. V shed 3 bases and J shed 5 bases, with 7 bases lying between them. The CDR3 is made up of 12 amino acids. The V gene's germline CDR1 is KGHSH and CDR2 LQKENI. The CDR3 is CASSPGDTEAFF. The CDR3 DNA follows: TGTGCCAGCTCACCGGGCGATACTGAAGCTTTCTTT.

The table lists this clonotype with a few counts. The chain recombines TRBV6-6 with TRBJ2-2, with D perhaps matching TRBD2 (5 bases). Germline CDR1 MNHNY, CDR2 SVGAGI (reference sequence). The CDR3 extends over 16 amino acids. V dropped 1 base and J dropped 6 bases, with 15 bases sitting between them. The CDR3 DNA reads as TGTGCCAGCAGTTACTGGGGTGGAGGTTCCGCCGGGGAGCTGTTTTTT. This codes for CASSYWGGGSAGELFF.

The gene calls are TRBV7-9 and TRBJ2-5; no firm D call. The V and J ends lost 1 base and 5 bases respectively, with 8 bases between them. Germline lookup yields CDR1 SEHNR and CDR2 FQNEAQ (reference sequence). This CDR3 contains 13 residues. CDR3 sequence (DNA): TGTGCCAGCAGCTTAGGGTCCATGGAGACCCAGTACTTC. It translates to CASSLGSMETQYF.

This clonotype was seen only a few times. The chain uses TRBV7-9 and TRBJ2-3; possible D gene TRBD2, 5 bases. The CDR3 contains 15 residues. Germline V gene sequence: CDR1 SEHNR, CDR2 FQNEAQ (reference sequence). Trimming left V 0 bases short and J 1 base short, with 8 bases between. The CDR3 DNA follows: TGTGCCAGCAGCTTAGCCCGGACTGGCACAGATACGCAGTATTTT. Translated: CASSLARTGTDTQYF.

This clonotype was observed many times. J is TRBJ2-1 and V is TRBV7-2; 8 positions match TRBD1. J was trimmed by 7 bases and V by 1 base; bases with no gene match: 9. CDR1 and CDR2 from the germline V gene are SGHTA and FQGNSA. The CDR3 runs 16 residues. As DNA, the CDR3 is TGTGCCAGCAGCTTAGATGGACAGGGTCTCGGTAATGAGCAGTTCTTC. Amino acid sequence: CASSLDGQGLGNEQFF.

This clonotype was recorded many times. The chain combines TRBV20-1 with TRBJ1-2; D remains unclear. The CDR3 is 13 residues long. Trimming took 6 bases from V and 3 from J, leaving 14 bases between them. The germline V gene encodes CDR1 DFQATT and CDR2 SNEGSKA (reference sequence). The CDR3 DNA sequence: TGCAGTGCAAGGAGGCCGGAGTACTATGGCTACACCTTC. Residues: CSARRPEYYGYTF.

In this sample, this clonotype turned up a few times. The CDR3 region has the DNA TGTGCCAGCAGCTTACTTGGGGAGAATTCACCCCTCCACTTT. Its translation: CASSLLGENSPLHF. This sequence joins TRBV7-9 and TRBJ1-6; D is unclear. The length of the CDR3 is 14 residues. V was shortened by 2 bases and J by 7 bases, with 9 bases between the two germline ends. The germline V gene encodes CDR1 SEHNR and CDR2 FQNEAQ (reference sequence). The full variable domain, with the rest looked up from reference TRBV7-9 and TRBJ1-6, is DTGVSQNPRHKITKRGQNVTFRCDPISEHNRLYWYRQTLGQGPEFLTYFQNEAQLEKSRLLSDRFSAERPKGSFSTLEIQRTEQGDSAMYLCASSLLGENSPLHFGNGTRLTVT.

This clonotype was detected ten times or more. This chain connects TRBV27 to TRBJ1-3; maybe TRBD1 (6 bases). V was cut by 2 bases and J by 0 bases, with 11 bases left in between. CDR1 is MNHEY and CDR2 is SMNVEV in the germline V gene (reference sequence). This CDR3 contains 16 residues. For the CDR3, the DNA is TGTGCCAGCAGTTTACGGGGGCTATACTCTGGAAACACCATATATTTT. Amino acid sequence: CASSLRGLYSGNTIYF.